A selection of T cell receptor beta chains follows, all from one sample in a study of T-cell memory formation after mild COVID-19. TCRdb recomputed calls from the 5' RACE reads with MiXCR, one row per CDR3 protein. The sample contains just over 400,000 distinct CDR3 sequences, 20% to 25% of which appear only once. The source material was PBMCs or a T cell subset sorted from them (not recorded which). These receptor sequences come from an adult woman who had mild COVID-19 (a few samples of this study predate the infection). Cell type and time point are not known. CDR3s include the opening cysteine and the closing phenylalanine or tryptophan.

v_call: TRBV18; j_call: TRBJ2-3; cdr3_aa: CASSLTQTDTQYF
v_call: TRBV18; j_call: TRBJ2-7; cdr3_aa: CASSRRDRGYEQYF
v_call: TRBV7-8; j_call: TRBJ2-7; cdr3_aa: CASSLEDSYSYEQYF
v_call: TRBV5-1; j_call: TRBJ2-5; cdr3_aa: CASSLEVSQETQYF
v_call: TRBV15; j_call: TRBJ2-7; cdr3_aa: CATSGIAGPLGGSYEQYF
v_call: TRBV5-1; j_call: TRBJ1-6; cdr3_aa: CASSLEGAGDSPLHF
v_call: TRBV7-2; j_call: TRBJ2-7; cdr3_aa: CASSPITGSYEQYF
v_call: TRBV7-2; j_call: TRBJ2-1; cdr3_aa: CASSLGSVRARGGQFF
v_call: TRBV4-3; j_call: TRBJ2-4; cdr3_aa: CASSQDATGSRSLQYF
v_call: TRBV19; j_call: TRBJ2-2; cdr3_aa: CASTQLTSGSTGELFF
v_call: TRBV7-9; j_call: TRBJ2-3; cdr3_aa: CASSPSLRVGSTDTQYF
v_call: TRBV7-9; j_call: TRBJ1-1; cdr3_aa: CASSSGAEAFF
v_call: TRBV5-5; j_call: TRBJ2-1; cdr3_aa: CASSSRLVIEQFF
v_call: TRBV27; j_call: TRBJ2-7; cdr3_aa: CASSGTGVEQYF
v_call: TRBV12-3/TRBV12-4; j_call: TRBJ1-2; cdr3_aa: CASSDLGQGNYGYTF
v_call: TRBV14; j_call: TRBJ1-2; cdr3_aa: CASSQDSRGPGYTF
v_call: TRBV24-1; j_call: TRBJ2-5; cdr3_aa: CATSEWTSGRGETQYF
v_call: TRBV7-6; j_call: TRBJ2-7; cdr3_aa: CASSSQTGPSYEQYF
v_call: TRBV20-1; j_call: TRBJ1-3; cdr3_aa: CSALAPGLPTGNTIYF
v_call: TRBV7-8; j_call: TRBJ2-1; cdr3_aa: CASSLPQGLNEQFF
v_call: TRBV20-1; j_call: TRBJ2-7; cdr3_aa: CSAPDRVEQYF
v_call: TRBV2; j_call: TRBJ2-3; cdr3_aa: CAITAGGRGDTQYF
v_call: TRBV7-3; j_call: TRBJ2-1; cdr3_aa: CASSLSLAGGDKQFF
v_call: TRBV7-9; j_call: TRBJ2-3; cdr3_aa: CASSLGRVVADTQYF
v_call: TRBV18; j_call: TRBJ2-6; cdr3_aa: CASSPGGLAHDSGANVLTF
v_call: TRBV6-5; j_call: TRBJ2-7; cdr3_aa: CASTLRGGVDEQYF
v_call: TRBV7-4; j_call: TRBJ2-7; cdr3_aa: CATPMREMLIYEQYF
v_call: TRBV15; j_call: TRBJ2-5; cdr3_aa: CATSRDWLVGGSQYF
v_call: TRBV20-1; j_call: TRBJ1-4; cdr3_aa: CSARVGAEEKLFF
v_call: TRBV7-6; j_call: TRBJ2-5; cdr3_aa: CASSSEVQHPSDF
v_call: TRBV5-1; j_call: TRBJ1-1; cdr3_aa: CASSFTGTPNTEAFF
v_call: TRBV5-1; j_call: TRBJ1-3; cdr3_aa: CASSLDRPGSGNTIYF
v_call: TRBV16; j_call: TRBJ2-7; cdr3_aa: CASSHGLAGGGFSYEQYF
v_call: TRBV9; j_call: TRBJ2-3; cdr3_aa: CASSADSLDTQYF
v_call: TRBV6-2/TRBV6-3; j_call: TRBJ2-7; cdr3_aa: CASSPLAPQGILYEQYF
v_call: TRBV24-1; j_call: TRBJ2-7; cdr3_aa: CATSDFFGRGIHEQYF
v_call: TRBV6-2/TRBV6-3; j_call: TRBJ2-7; cdr3_aa: CASSDAGPVYEQYF
v_call: TRBV3-1; j_call: TRBJ2-5; cdr3_aa: CASSQDWYQQETQYF
v_call: TRBV10-3; j_call: TRBJ2-7; cdr3_aa: CAISEPGLAGVKYEQYF
v_call: TRBV18; j_call: TRBJ2-1; cdr3_aa: CASSSSGTRPTPYNEQFF
v_call: TRBV2; j_call: TRBJ2-2; cdr3_aa: CASSVRTGRPGELFF
v_call: TRBV6-6; j_call: TRBJ2-5; cdr3_aa: CASSYSYETQYF
v_call: TRBV29-1; j_call: TRBJ1-2; cdr3_aa: CSVETPDYGYTF
v_call: TRBV12-3/TRBV12-4; j_call: TRBJ2-3; cdr3_aa: CASLRAAGTDTQYF
v_call: TRBV5-1; j_call: TRBJ1-2; cdr3_aa: CASSLAGVPDRNYGYTF
v_call: TRBV6-5; j_call: TRBJ2-3; cdr3_aa: CASSSLAGELLTDTQYF
v_call: TRBV4-2; j_call: TRBJ2-1; cdr3_aa: CASKGLAGAYNEQFF
v_call: TRBV7-6; j_call: TRBJ2-2; cdr3_aa: CASSAFGTTNTGELFF
v_call: TRBV7-9; j_call: TRBJ2-1; cdr3_aa: CASSLEETLDNNEQFF
v_call: TRBV27; j_call: TRBJ1-2; cdr3_aa: CASSLSIRPAGNYGYTF
v_call: TRBV7-9; j_call: TRBJ2-5; cdr3_aa: CASSLIRTGPQETQYF
v_call: TRBV24-1; j_call: TRBJ2-1; cdr3_aa: CATSDAPPSSYNEQFF
v_call: TRBV20-1; j_call: TRBJ2-3; cdr3_aa: CSARGTGGLRSTDTQYF
v_call: TRBV5-1; j_call: TRBJ2-7; cdr3_aa: CASSLELAGGNEQYF
v_call: TRBV24-1; j_call: TRBJ2-1; cdr3_aa: CATSAAAGVDEQFF
v_call: TRBV3-1; j_call: TRBJ2-1; cdr3_aa: CASSHVPGQGGFSYNEQFF
v_call: TRBV12-3/TRBV12-4; j_call: TRBJ2-5; cdr3_aa: CASSLRTVSRGTQYF